The rows below give T cell receptor beta chains drawn from one sample of a study of regulatory T cells in long-lasting Graves disease. TCRdb itself ran the multiplex PCR reads through MiXCR, one entry per CDR3 protein. The sample lists hundreds of thousands of distinct CDR3 sequences, more than 20% occurring once. Sequencing used peripheral blood mononuclear cells (PBMCs), obtained when the disease was refractory, from a patient treated with antithyroid drugs. Receptor source: a female donor with Graves disease. CDR3s include the opening cysteine and the closing phenylalanine or tryptophan.

v_call	j_call	cdr3_aa
TRBV11-2	TRBJ1-1	CASSLQGAGTEAFF
TRBV28	TRBJ2-7	CASSPLYSSYEQYF
TRBV25-1	TRBJ2-5	CASSKGISGTQYF
TRBV19	TRBJ1-1	CASKPGNTEAFF
TRBV10-3	TRBJ1-1	CAISELGNTEAFF
TRBV5-1	TRBJ1-1	CASSKGVRAEAFF
TRBV10-3	TRBJ1-2	CAMARDRGDYGYTF
TRBV20-1	TRBJ1-2	CSARDLAGQGVYGYTF
TRBV14	TRBJ1-5	CASSQKTGAFKGNQPQHF
TRBV30	TRBJ1-1	CAWNSGGNTEAFF
TRBV14	TRBJ2-7	CASSHLGQGYEQYF
TRBV12-3/TRBV12-4	TRBJ2-7	CASSIGTGHYEQYF
TRBV20-1	TRBJ1-1	CSADREEGTEAFF
TRBV27	TRBJ2-7	CASSHLHEQYF
TRBV4-3	TRBJ1-4	CASSHLDRGSEKLFF
TRBV3-1	TRBJ1-1	CASSQELYVGNTEAFF
TRBV11-2	TRBJ2-7	CASTFNTGSYEQYF
TRBV9	TRBJ2-2	CASSPSGTSGRGGTGELFF
TRBV19	TRBJ2-7	CASSIGGPNYEQYF
TRBV28	TRBJ1-6	CASRGWVSSAVNSPLHF
TRBV27	TRBJ1-2	CASSIRGQGGMDGYTF
TRBV6-1	TRBJ1-1	CASRRQQTEAFF
TRBV6-1	TRBJ2-1	CASSAGLAGYNEQFF
TRBV28	TRBJ2-1	CASSLSSRLDRVFF
TRBV9	TRBJ2-7	CASSGLNEQYF
TRBV28	TRBJ1-2	CASSLSLIGNGYTF
TRBV10-3	TRBJ2-5	CATTPRSGGGGETQYF
TRBV7-3	TRBJ2-2	CASSLLIGAGIAGELFF
TRBV19	TRBJ2-1	CASRGSLTEEQFF
TRBV29-1	TRBJ1-2	CSIRQGPGGYTF
TRBV25-1	TRBJ1-1	CASRALGGMNTEAFF
TRBV28	TRBJ1-3	CASSPFAASGNTIYF
TRBV7-3	TRBJ1-2	CASSLNGGQGNGYTF
TRBV11-2	TRBJ1-5	CASSISHREGQPQHF
TRBV20-1	TRBJ1-5	CSAIFQGEGQPQHF
TRBV7-9	TRBJ2-7	CASSSPGLAYEQYF
TRBV6-9	TRBJ2-7	CASSSGMPYEQYF
TRBV11-2	TRBJ2-5	CASSPEYQETQYF
TRBV11-2	TRBJ2-2	CASSLGLGVGELFF
TRBV7-2	TRBJ2-7	CASSLVAAISYEQYF
TRBV7-2	TRBJ2-2	CASSPGQHTGELFF
TRBV20-1	TRBJ2-7	CSPFKEGYEQYF
TRBV5-1	TRBJ2-7	CASSLDQGSTYEQYF
TRBV13	TRBJ2-5	CASSSSGGQGTTETQYF
TRBV11-3	TRBJ2-5	CASSPGGLRETQYF
TRBV5-6	TRBJ1-5	CASSSPLAGGNQPQHF
TRBV6-1	TRBJ2-2	CASSGEGALKAGELFF
TRBV20-1	TRBJ1-2	CSASRGQNYGYTF
TRBV6-5	TRBJ1-2	CASSYSLTGKDGYTF
TRBV6-1	TRBJ2-7	CASRESGTGLSYEQYF
TRBV15	TRBJ2-7	CATSRGPGQGRSSYEQYF
TRBV12-3/TRBV12-4	TRBJ2-7	CASSLVGRFEQYF